In this sample, the clone carrying this T cell receptor beta chain turned up many times. The antigen is unknown. The authors' processing: Between 23,224 and 690,600 TCRs appeared in each sample, and the median stood at roughly 100,000. Each CDR3 protein is one row after TCRdb ran MiXCR on the RACE reads. What appears here as the V and J calls and clone size reflects TCRdb's work, not the paper's. The data hold tens of thousands of distinct CDR3 sequences, with approximately 10% observed a single time. CDR3 length: 14 amino acids. Trimming took 6 bases from V and 0 from J, leaving 12 bases between them. Germline V gives CDR1 SNHLY, CDR2 FYNNEI. The time point is: pre-sensitization, week 0. Treatment noted: therapeutic diphenylcyclopropenone sensitization with weekly scalp DPC. RNA extraction used unfractionated whole blood as the source of total RNA. These data originate in a study of human T cells and chemical hapten exposure. Turning to the study itself: Reading of the patch tests, which applied 0.01% DPC to the upper back, occurred at 6 days.

Whole-study results and caveats: Expanded TCRs showed more large CDR3 clusters than pre-sensitization or healthy control sets. TCRs at high frequency, those above 1 in 1000, did not change with DPC sensitization.

The material was whole blood, obtained in connection with sensitization to the hapten diphenylcyclopropenone (DPC). The gene calls are TRBV2 and TRBJ2-7, with D tentatively TRBD2 (5 bases). The receptor was derived from a man between 45 and 60 years old with alopecia areata. Some clones in this sample may be carry-over from other donors' samples. The CDR3 spells CASSPTGSSYEQYF. In DNA, the CDR3 is TGTGCCAGCAGCCCGACTGGGAGCTCCTACGAGCAGTACTTC.